Listed here are 6 T cell receptor beta chains from one sample, sequenced in a study of T cell responses to AZD1222 COVID-19 vaccine. The protocol was immunoSEQ multiplex PCR, while the TCRdb copy is restricted to in-frame clones and leaves out a portion. Of 90,000 to 150,000 clones listed, roughly 84% are singletons. Sample: peripheral blood, taken 28 days after the second AZD1222 dose. These TCRs come from an adult who received the AZD1222 COVID-19 vaccine.

The rearrangement links TRBV6-5 to TRBJ2-2; TRBD1 matches 11 bases. From germline, CDR1 is MNHEY and CDR2 SVGAGI. This CDR3 has 15 amino acids. The J segment lost 6 bases and the V segment lost 6 bases, leaving 6 bases of the junction unmatched. DNA of the CDR3: TGTGCCAGCAGGCCTGGGACAGGGGGTGCCGGGGAGCTGTTTTTT. Its translation is CASRPGTGGAGELFF.

This chain connects TRBV2 to TRBJ1-6; D call uncertain. The CDR3 loop spans 11 amino acids. Germline CDR1 reads SNHLY; CDR2 reads FYNNEI. V shed 4 bases and J shed 12 bases, with 7 bases lying between them. The CDR3 spells CASSGREPLHF. CDR3 nucleotides: TGTGCCAGCAGTGGACGGGAACCCCTCCACTTT.

The rearrangement links TRBV28 to TRBJ1-2; maybe TRBD1 (6 bases). CDR3 length: 14 amino acids. Germline V lookup: CDR1 MDHEN, CDR2 SYDVKM. Trimming removed 3 bases from V and 0 bases from J, with 8 bases in between. The CDR3 nucleotides read TGTGCCAGCAGTTTGCCAGGGGCTAACTATGGCTACACCTTC. Protein: CASSLPGANYGYTF.

The V call is TRBV11-3, the J call TRBJ2-1, with 16 bases identical to TRBD2. This CDR3 contains 16 residues. V was pared by 0 bases and J by 12 bases, with 5 bases of the junction left unmatched. The germline V gene has CDR1 SGHNT and CDR2 YENEEA. CDR3: CASSLDGTSGRARQFF. DNA for the CDR3: TGTGCCAGCAGCTTAGATGGGACTAGCGGGAGGGCTCGGCAGTTCTTC.

The chain's CDR3 is CASGKEAYQPQHF. Here the CDR3 DNA reads TGTGCCAGCGGGAAGGAGGCGTACCAGCCCCAGCATTTT. The chain carries TRBV7-2 and TRBJ1-5; D remains unclear. In germline, CDR1 is SGHTA, CDR2 FQGNSA. V lost 8 bases and J lost 7, with 15 bases in between. The CDR3 length is 13 residues.

The CDR3 loop is CASSQQGAEISPLHF. CDR3 DNA sequence: TGTGCCAGCAGCCAGCAGGGGGCGGAAATTTCACCCCTCCACTTT. The chain recombines TRBV7-2 with TRBJ1-6; the match to TRBD1 covers 8 bases. CDR1 SGHTA and CDR2 FQGNSA come from the germline V gene. The CDR3 has 15 amino acids. Unmatched junction bases numbered 9, after V lost 5 bases and J lost 9 bases.